These T cell receptor beta chains were read from a single sample in a study of shared clonotypes between healthy human individuals. Produced via immunoSEQ multiplex PCR; TCRdb's table is partial and in-frame only. Counted here are some 2.3 million clones, over 90% occurring once; the ten biggest clones make up 0.35% to 0.5%. The sequenced sample consisted of naive CD4+ T cells from PBMCs. Receptors were obtained from a man between 18 and 35 years old in good health. Some clones in this sample may be carry-over from other donors' samples. Both conserved end residues are part of each CDR3. Fields, in order: V gene, D gene, J gene, clone size, CDR3 protein, CDR3 DNA. The D gene is left open where the match is weak. Not every row has a clone size; where given, it reads once, few, many or a size class.

TRBV7-8,TRBD1,TRBJ2-7,-,CASSLMGQVSYEQYF,TGTGCCAGCAGCTTAATGGGACAGGTGTCCTACGAGCAGTACTTC
TRBV6-5,TRBD1,TRBJ2-7,-,CASSYLGTGGGYEQYF,TGTGCCAGCAGTTACCTTGGGACAGGGGGGGGATACGAGCAGTACTTC
TRBV6-6,-,TRBJ2-7,-,CASSYPSSADEQYF,TGTGCCAGCAGTTATCCAAGTAGCGCCGACGAGCAGTACTTC
TRBV5-1,TRBD1,TRBJ2-3,-,CASSSPGQGVTDTQYF,TGCGCCAGCAGCTCACCGGGACAGGGGGTCACAGATACGCAGTATTTT
TRBV5-6,-,TRBJ1-5,-,CASSRGPGDNQPQHF,TGTGCCAGCAGCCGGGGCCCGGGCGACAATCAGCCCCAGCATTTT
TRBV11-2,TRBD2,TRBJ2-1,-,CASEAGASYNEQFF,TGTGCCAGCGAAGCGGGAGCCTCCTACAATGAGCAGTTCTTC
TRBV19,-,TRBJ1-5,-,CASKGLLAQPQHF,TGTGCCAGCAAGGGACTCCTCGCCCAGCCCCAGCATTTT
TRBV7-8,-,TRBJ2-2,-,CASSLARTANTGELFF,TGTGCCAGCAGCTTGGCGCGGACAGCAAACACCGGGGAGCTGTTTTTT
TRBV2,TRBD2,TRBJ2-5,-,CASSEESSGRGETQYF,TGTGCCAGCAGTGAAGAGTCTAGCGGGAGGGGAGAGACCCAGTACTTC
TRBV7-8,-,TRBJ1-1,-,CASSLDARNTEAFF,TGTGCCAGCAGCTTAGATGCCAGAAACACTGAAGCTTTCTTT
TRBV28,-,TRBJ2-3,-,CASSPWEPDTQYF,TGTGCCAGCAGTCCGTGGGAACCAGATACGCAGTATTTT
TRBV6-1,-,TRBJ2-7,-,CASSEQRDSYEQYF,TGTGCCAGCAGTGAACAGAGGGACTCCTACGAGCAGTACTTC
TRBV11-3,-,TRBJ2-7,-,CASNLFSGRSYEQYF,TGTGCCAGCAACTTATTTTCGGGCCGCTCCTACGAGCAGTACTTC
TRBV5-4,TRBD2,TRBJ2-7,-,CASSLGLAGSSYEQYF,TGTGCCAGCAGCTTGGGACTAGCGGGAAGCTCCTACGAGCAGTACTTC
TRBV18,-,TRBJ2-5,-,CASSPRPETQYF,TGTGCCAGCTCACCTCGGCCAGAAACCCAGTACTTC
TRBV7-3,TRBD1,TRBJ2-2,-,CASSPGQVGELFF,TGTGCCAGCAGCCCGGGACAGGTCGGGGAGCTGTTTTTT
TRBV5-1,-,TRBJ2-2,-,CASSFFPGGTGELFF,TGCGCCAGCAGCTTTTTCCCTGGGGGCACCGGGGAGCTGTTTTTT
TRBV2,-,TRBJ2-3,-,CASSPTLAVDTQYF,TGTGCCAGCAGTCCGACGCTAGCTGTAGATACGCAGTATTTT
TRBV28,-,TRBJ2-1,-,CASNVRDNEQFF,TGTGCCAGCAACGTCAGGGATAATGAGCAGTTCTTC
TRBV6-5,-,TRBJ2-2,-,CASSYYGTGELFF,TGTGCCAGCAGTTACTATGGTACCGGGGAGCTGTTTTTT
TRBV9,TRBD2,TRBJ2-2,-,CASSVPGLAGSGIDTGELFF,TGTGCCAGCAGCGTACCGGGACTAGCGGGATCGGGTATTGACACCGGGGAGCTGTTTTTT
TRBV10-1,TRBD1,TRBJ2-5,-,CASRIRPGQTSQETQYF,TGCGCCAGCAGGATTAGACCGGGACAGACTTCCCAAGAGACCCAGTACTTC
TRBV7-8,-,TRBJ2-7,-,CASSSILTGSYEQYF,TGTGCCAGCAGCTCTATCTTGACAGGCTCCTACGAGCAGTACTTC
TRBV10-3,TRBD2,TRBJ2-1,-,CAISEPNRGGLRESEQFF,TGTGCCATCAGTGAGCCGAATCGAGGTGGTTTGCGGGAGTCTGAGCAGTTCTTC
TRBV28,TRBD2,TRBJ2-2,-,CASSSTLTSGSPTGELFF,TGTGCCAGCAGTTCAACTCTGACTAGCGGGAGTCCCACCGGGGAGCTGTTTTTT
TRBV9,TRBD1,TRBJ1-2,once,CASSVEDRSASYGYTF,TGTGCCAGCAGCGTAGAGGACAGGTCAGCGAGTTATGGCTACACCTTC
TRBV19,-,TRBJ1-1,few,CASSTTGNTEAFF,TGTGCCAGTAGTACAACAGGGAACACTGAAGCTTTCTTT
TRBV5-4,-,TRBJ1-2,few,CASSAYSYSDYGYTF,TGTGCCAGCAGCGCGTATTCATATTCGGACTATGGCTACACCTTC
TRBV5-1,TRBD1,TRBJ1-4,-,CASSLVQGEGDEKLFF,TGCGCCAGCAGCTTGGTTCAGGGGGAAGGGGATGAAAAACTGTTTTTT
TRBV6-6,TRBD2,TRBJ2-5,once,CASSYRSGGDETQYF,TGTGCCAGCAGTTATCGTTCCGGGGGGGACGAGACCCAGTACTTC
TRBV23-1,-,TRBJ1-2,-,CASSITPREGYTF,TGCGCCAGCAGCATCACCCCCCGGGAGGGCTACACCTTC
TRBV14,-,TRBJ2-5,-,CASSQGAVYQETQYF,TGTGCCAGCAGCCAAGGTGCAGTCTACCAAGAGACCCAGTACTTC
TRBV4-2,-,TRBJ2-7,-,CASSPLRQGVYEQYF,TGTGCCAGCAGCCCCCTGAGGCAGGGCGTCTACGAGCAGTACTTC
TRBV7-9,TRBD1,TRBJ2-5,-,CASTTTGLQETQYF,TGTGCCAGCACCACGACAGGGCTACAAGAGACCCAGTACTTC
TRBV7-9,-,TRBJ1-2,-,CASSSSRGERVGTF,TGTGCCAGCAGCTCCTCAAGGGGGGAGCGAGTCGGGACCTTC
TRBV28,TRBD1,TRBJ1-1,-,CASRRQGEAFF,TGTGCCAGCAGGCGACAGGGGGAAGCTTTCTTT
TRBV30,-,TRBJ2-7,once,CAWSAGINYEQYF,TGTGCCTGGAGTGCTGGAATCAACTACGAGCAGTACTTC
TRBV19,-,TRBJ2-7,-,CASSIAQGYEQYF,TGTGCCAGTAGTATAGCACAGGGCTACGAGCAGTACTTC
TRBV25-1,TRBD1,TRBJ1-1,-,CASRDRGLAAEAFF,TGTGCCAGCAGGGACAGGGGGCTTGCGGCTGAAGCTTTCTTT
TRBV28,-,TRBJ2-7,-,CASSLVGGFSYEQYF,TGTGCCAGCAGTTTAGTTGGGGGGTTCTCCTACGAGCAGTACTTC
TRBV30,-,TRBJ1-1,few,CAWSPMGRIDEAFF,TGTGCCTGGAGTCCCATGGGGAGAATAGATGAAGCTTTCTTT
TRBV5-1,TRBD1,TRBJ2-2,once,CASNWQGATGELFF,TGCGCCAGCAATTGGCAGGGGGCGACCGGGGAGCTGTTTTTT
TRBV4-3,TRBD2,TRBJ2-7,-,CASSQRLAGIYEQYF,TGCGCCAGCAGCCAGAGACTAGCGGGGATCTACGAGCAGTACTTC
TRBV6-5,-,TRBJ1-3,-,CASSRGAVSGNTIYF,TGTGCCAGCAGCAGAGGGGCTGTCTCTGGAAACACCATATATTTT
TRBV19,TRBD2,TRBJ2-7,-,CASSPAGLAGAYEQYF,TGTGCCAGTAGCCCAGCGGGACTAGCGGGAGCCTACGAGCAGTACTTC
TRBV11-3,TRBD2,TRBJ2-1,-,CASSLDGSGLAGEQFF,TGTGCCAGCAGCTTAGATGGCTCGGGACTAGCGGGAGAGCAGTTCTTC
TRBV9,-,TRBJ2-6,-,CASSPPRRPSGANVLTF,TGTGCCAGCAGCCCCCCCCGGCGCCCCTCTGGGGCCAACGTCCTGACTTTC
TRBV6-1,TRBD1,TRBJ2-7,-,CASSIFGTVSYEQYF,TGTGCCAGCAGTATATTCGGGACAGTCTCCTACGAGCAGTACTTC
TRBV27,-,TRBJ2-7,-,CASRTHEAVEQYF,TGTGCCAGCAGGACCCATGAAGCAGTCGAGCAGTACTTC
TRBV2,TRBD1,TRBJ2-7,-,CASSVLIGTGGEQYF,TGTGCCAGCAGTGTACTCATCGGGACAGGGGGCGAGCAGTACTTC
TRBV28,TRBD2,TRBJ2-1,-,CASSLGGTSEGEQFF,TGTGCCAGCAGTTTGGGAGGGACGTCCGAGGGTGAGCAGTTCTTC
TRBV5-1,TRBD1,TRBJ2-3,-,CASRKTGASDTQYF,TGCGCCAGCAGGAAAACAGGGGCATCAGATACGCAGTATTTT
TRBV28,TRBD2,TRBJ2-3,-,CASSQGLAGPDTQYF,TGTGCCAGCAGCCAGGGACTAGCGGGCCCAGATACGCAGTATTTT